Listed here is a single T cell receptor beta chain. CDR1 is MDHEN, CDR2 SYDVKM, per germline. The CDR3 loop spans 13 amino acids. J gave up 4 bases and V 5 bases, and 4 bases lay outside the gene matches. This entry is derived from a study of blood T cell repertoires in COVID-19. Method: immunoSEQ multiplex PCR; TCRdb's copy keeps in-frame clones and lacks some. The sample has hundreds of thousands of clones; roughly nine tenths are singletons. The chain links TRBV28 to TRBJ1-2; 7 nucleotides align to TRBD1. The source of this sequence is a woman aged 30 to 39 with COVID-19, enrolled during active disease. Specimen: peripheral blood. CDR3 loop: CASSRDSSYGYTF. The CDR3 DNA follows: TGTGCCAGCAGTAGGGACAGTTCCTATGGCTACACCTTC.